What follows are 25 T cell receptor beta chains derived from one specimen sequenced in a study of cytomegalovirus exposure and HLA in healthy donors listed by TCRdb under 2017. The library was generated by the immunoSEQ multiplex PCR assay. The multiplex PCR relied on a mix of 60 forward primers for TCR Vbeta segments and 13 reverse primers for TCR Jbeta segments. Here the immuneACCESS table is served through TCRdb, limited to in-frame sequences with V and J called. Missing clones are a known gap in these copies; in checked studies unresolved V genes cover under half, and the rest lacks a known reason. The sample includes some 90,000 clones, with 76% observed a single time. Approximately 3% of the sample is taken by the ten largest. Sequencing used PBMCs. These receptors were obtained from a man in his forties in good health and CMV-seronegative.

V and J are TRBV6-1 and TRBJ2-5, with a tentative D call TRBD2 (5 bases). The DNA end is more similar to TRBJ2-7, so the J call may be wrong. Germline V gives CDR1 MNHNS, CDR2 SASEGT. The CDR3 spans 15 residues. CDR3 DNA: TGTGCCAGCAGTGAACAAAACGGGATCTCCTACGAGCAGTACTTC. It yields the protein CASSEQNGISYEQYF.

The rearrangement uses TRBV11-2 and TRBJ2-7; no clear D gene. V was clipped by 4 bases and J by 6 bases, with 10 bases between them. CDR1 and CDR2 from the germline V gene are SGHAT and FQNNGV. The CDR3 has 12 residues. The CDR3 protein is CASSSRMSEQYF. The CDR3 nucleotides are TGTGCCAGCAGCTCCCGTATGAGCGAGCAGTACTTC.

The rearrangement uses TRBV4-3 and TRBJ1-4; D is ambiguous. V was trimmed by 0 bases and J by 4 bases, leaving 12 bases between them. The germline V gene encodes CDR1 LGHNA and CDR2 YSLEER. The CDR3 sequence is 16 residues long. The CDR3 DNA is TGCGCCAGCAGCCAAGAAGAGAGGGCCCTTAATGAAAAACTGTTTTTT. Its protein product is CASSQEERALNEKLFF.

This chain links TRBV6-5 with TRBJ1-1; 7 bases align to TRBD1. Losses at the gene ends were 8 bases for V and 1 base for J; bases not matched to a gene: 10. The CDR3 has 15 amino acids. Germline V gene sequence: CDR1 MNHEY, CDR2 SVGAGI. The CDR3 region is CASRIPRGQNTEAFF. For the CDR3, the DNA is TGTGCCAGCCGTATACCTAGGGGGCAGAACACTGAAGCTTTCTTT.

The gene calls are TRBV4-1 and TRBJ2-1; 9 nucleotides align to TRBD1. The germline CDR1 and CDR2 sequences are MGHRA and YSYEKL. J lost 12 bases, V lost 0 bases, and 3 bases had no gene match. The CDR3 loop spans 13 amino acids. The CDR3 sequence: CASSQDPDRGQFF. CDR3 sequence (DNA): TGCGCCAGCAGCCAAGATCCGGACAGGGGGCAGTTCTTC.

The CDR3, as DNA: TGTGCCAGCTCACTAGCGGGGGGCCCTCCAGAGACCCAGTACTTC. Amino acids: CASSLAGGPPETQYF. The chain couples TRBV18 to TRBJ2-5, with 10 bases fitting TRBD2. From germline, CDR1 is KGHSH and CDR2 LQKENI. The V segment lost 4 bases and the J segment 4 bases; nucleotides outside the gene matches: 6. The CDR3 has 15 residues.

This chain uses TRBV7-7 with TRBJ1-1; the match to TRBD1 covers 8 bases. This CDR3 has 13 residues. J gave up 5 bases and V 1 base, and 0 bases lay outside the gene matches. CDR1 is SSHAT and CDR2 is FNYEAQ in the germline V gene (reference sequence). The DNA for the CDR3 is TGTGCCAGCAGCTTAGGGACAGGGACTGAAGCTTTCTTT. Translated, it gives CASSLGTGTEAFF.

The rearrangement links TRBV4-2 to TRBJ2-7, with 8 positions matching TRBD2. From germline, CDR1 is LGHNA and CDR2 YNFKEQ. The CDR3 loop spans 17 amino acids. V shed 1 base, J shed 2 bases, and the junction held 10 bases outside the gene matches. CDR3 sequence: CASSQAPAAGGTYEQYF. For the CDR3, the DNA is TGTGCCAGCAGCCAAGCCCCGGCGGCGGGGGGAACCTACGAGCAGTACTTC.

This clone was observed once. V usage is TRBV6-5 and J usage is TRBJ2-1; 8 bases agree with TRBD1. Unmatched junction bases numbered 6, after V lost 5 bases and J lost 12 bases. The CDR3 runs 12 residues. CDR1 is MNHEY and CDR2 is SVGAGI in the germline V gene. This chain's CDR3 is CASSPGQGRQFF. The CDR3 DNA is TGTGCCAGCAGTCCAGGACAGGGCCGGCAGTTCTTC.

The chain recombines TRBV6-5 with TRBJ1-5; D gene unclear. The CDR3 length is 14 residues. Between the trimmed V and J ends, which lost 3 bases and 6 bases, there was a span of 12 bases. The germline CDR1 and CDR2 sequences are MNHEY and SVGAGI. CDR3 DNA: TGTGCCAGCAGTTATTTCGCCGAGGCTCAGCCCCAGCATTTT. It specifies CASSYFAEAQPQHF.

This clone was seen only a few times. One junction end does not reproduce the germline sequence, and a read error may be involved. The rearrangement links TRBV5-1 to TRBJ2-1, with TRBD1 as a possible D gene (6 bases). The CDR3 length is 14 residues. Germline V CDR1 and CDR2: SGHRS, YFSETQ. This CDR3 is CASTLGTGYNEQFF. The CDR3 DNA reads TGCGCCAGCACCTTGGGCACAGGGTACAATGAGCAGTTCTTC.

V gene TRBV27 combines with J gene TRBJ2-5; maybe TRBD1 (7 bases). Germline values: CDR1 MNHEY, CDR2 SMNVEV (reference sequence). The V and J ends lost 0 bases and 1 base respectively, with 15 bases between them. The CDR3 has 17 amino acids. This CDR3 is CASSLSPGQTSQETQYF. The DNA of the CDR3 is TGTGCCAGCAGTTTATCCCCGGGACAGACTAGCCAAGAGACCCAGTACTTC.

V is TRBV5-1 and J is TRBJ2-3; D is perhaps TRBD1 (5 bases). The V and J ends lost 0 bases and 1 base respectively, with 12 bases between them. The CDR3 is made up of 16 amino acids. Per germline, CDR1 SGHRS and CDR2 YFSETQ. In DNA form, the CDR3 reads TGCGCCAGCAGCTTGGACGCAGGGTTCGGCACAGATACGCAGTATTTT. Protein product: CASSLDAGFGTDTQYF.

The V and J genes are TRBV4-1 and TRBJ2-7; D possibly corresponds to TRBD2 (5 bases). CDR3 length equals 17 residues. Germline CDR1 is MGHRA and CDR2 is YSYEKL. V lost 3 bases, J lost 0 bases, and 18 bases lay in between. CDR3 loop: CASSHPIRGISSYEQYF. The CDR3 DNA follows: TGCGCCAGCAGCCATCCTATTCGGGGAATAAGCTCCTACGAGCAGTACTTC.

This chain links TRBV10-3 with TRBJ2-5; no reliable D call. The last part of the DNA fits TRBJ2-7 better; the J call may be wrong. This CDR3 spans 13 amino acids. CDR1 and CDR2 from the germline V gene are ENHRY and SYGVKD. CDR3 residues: CAISESPRSEQYF. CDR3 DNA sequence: TGTGCCATCAGTGAGTCACCTAGGTCCGAGCAGTACTTC.

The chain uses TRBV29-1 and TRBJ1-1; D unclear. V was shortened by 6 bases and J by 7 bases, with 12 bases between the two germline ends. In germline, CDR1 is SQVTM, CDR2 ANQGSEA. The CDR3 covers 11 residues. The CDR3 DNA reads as TGCAGCGTGGACTGCCGCCGTGAAGCTTTCTTT. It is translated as CSVDCRREAFF.

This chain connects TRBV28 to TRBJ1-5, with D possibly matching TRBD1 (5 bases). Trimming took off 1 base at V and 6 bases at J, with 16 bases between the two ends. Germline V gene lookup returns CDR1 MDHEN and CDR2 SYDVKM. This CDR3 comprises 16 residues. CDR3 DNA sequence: TGTGCCAGCAGTTTATTCGGGGGGGAGGGCCGTCAGCCCCAGCATTTT. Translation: CASSLFGGEGRQPQHF.

The CDR3 DNA sequence: TGTGCTAGTGGAACCCCCGGGGGGGCCAGCACAGATACGCAGTATTTT. It is translated as CASGTPGGASTDTQYF. J is TRBJ2-3 and V is TRBV12-5; 8 nucleotides agree with TRBD2. The J segment lost 0 bases and the V segment lost 6 bases, leaving 8 bases of the junction unmatched. CDR3 length equals 16 residues. CDR1 is LGHNT, CDR2 FRNRAP, per germline.

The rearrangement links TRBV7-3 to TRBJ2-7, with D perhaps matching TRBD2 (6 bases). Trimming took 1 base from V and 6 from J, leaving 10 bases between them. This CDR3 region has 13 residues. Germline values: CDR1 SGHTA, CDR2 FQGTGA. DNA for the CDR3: TGTGCCAGCAGCTTAATGGAGGGTTCCGAGCAGTACTTC. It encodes CASSLMEGSEQYF.

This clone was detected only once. The CDR3 coding sequence is TGCAGCGTTGGATCAGGGGACACTGAAGCTTTCTTT. This sequence encodes CSVGSGDTEAFF. The rearrangement joins TRBV29-1 to TRBJ1-1; possibly TRBD1 for D (6 bases). This CDR3 contains 12 residues. Germline CDR1 SQVTM, CDR2 ANQGSEA. The ends were cut back, 4 bases at V and 3 bases at J, with 9 bases in the middle.

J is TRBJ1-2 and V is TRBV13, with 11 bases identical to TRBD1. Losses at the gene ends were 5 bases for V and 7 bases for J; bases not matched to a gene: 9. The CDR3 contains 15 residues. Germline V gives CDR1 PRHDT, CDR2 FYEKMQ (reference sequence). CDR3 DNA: TGTGCCAGCAGCCATTCCGGGACAGGGGGAGCTGGCTACACCTTC. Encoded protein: CASSHSGTGGAGYTF.

This CDR3 is CASSLDFPREGYEQYF. The CDR3 DNA reads TGCGCCAGCAGCTTGGATTTTCCACGGGAAGGCTACGAGCAGTACTTC. V is TRBV5-1 and J is TRBJ2-7; a possible D gene is TRBD2 (5 bases). Germline CDR1 reads SGHRS; CDR2 reads YFSETQ. The CDR3 is made up of 16 amino acids. V dropped 0 bases and J dropped 3 bases, with 16 bases sitting between them.

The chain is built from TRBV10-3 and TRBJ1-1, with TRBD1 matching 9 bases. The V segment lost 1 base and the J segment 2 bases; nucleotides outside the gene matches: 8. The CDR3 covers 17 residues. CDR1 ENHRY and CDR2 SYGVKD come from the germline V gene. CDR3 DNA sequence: TGTGCCATCAGTGAGTTCGGACAGGGGAATGCAAACACTGAAGCTTTCTTT. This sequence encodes CAISEFGQGNANTEAFF.

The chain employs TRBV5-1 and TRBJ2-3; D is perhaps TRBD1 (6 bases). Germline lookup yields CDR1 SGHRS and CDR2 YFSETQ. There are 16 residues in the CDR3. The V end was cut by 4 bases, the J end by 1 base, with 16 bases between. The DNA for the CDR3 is TGCGCCAGCAGCACAGGCCGGACAGACCGCACAGATACGCAGTATTTT. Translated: CASSTGRTDRTDTQYF. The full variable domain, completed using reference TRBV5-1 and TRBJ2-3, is KAGVTQTPRYLIKTRGQQVTLSCSPISGHRSVSWYQQTPGQGLQFLFEYFSETQRNKGNFPGRFSGRQFSNSRSEMNVSTLELGDSALYLCASSTGRTDRTDTQYFGPGTRLTVL.

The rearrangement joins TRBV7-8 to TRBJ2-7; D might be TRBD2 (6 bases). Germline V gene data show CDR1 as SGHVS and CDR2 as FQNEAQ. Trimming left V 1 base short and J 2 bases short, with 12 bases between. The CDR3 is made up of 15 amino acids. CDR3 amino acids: CASSLVQRAAYEQYF. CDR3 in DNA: TGTGCCAGCAGCTTAGTCCAGCGGGCGGCCTACGAGCAGTACTTC.